The TCR beta chain described here comes from a study of PD-L1 blockade in urothelial cancer. For the study at large: The authors examined blood 3 weeks (second dose) and 6 weeks after treatment start.

Synthetic TCR analog templates were spiked into each PCR. Assay: immunoSEQ multiplex PCR; the TCRdb copy retains only in-frame clones and omits some. The sample shows about 56,000 clones, 85% of them seen only once. Whole-study results and caveats: Better progression-free and overall survival followed lower pretreatment blood clonality.

The time point was: pretreatment peripheral blood. Samples were collected from each patient before treatment and during treatment. Each patient gave between 1 and 8 of them in total. The CDR3 contains 17 residues. Trimming took 0 bases from V and 7 from J; bases not matched to a gene: 13. In germline, CDR1 is MGHRA, CDR2 YSYEKL. As regards this clone: Antigen unknown.

The specimen comprised PBMCs, sampled around atezolizumab (anti-PD-L1) treatment. The TCR was taken from a man aged 65 to 85 with urothelial cancer. The chain combines TRBV4-1 with TRBJ1-2; TRBD1 agrees at 8 bases. This CDR3 reads CASSQDPRGQGAFGYTF. CDR3 coding DNA: TGCGCCAGCAGCCAAGATCCTAGGGGCCAGGGGGCTTTTGGCTACACCTTC.